Following are 22 T cell receptor beta chains from one sample sequenced in a study of blood T cell repertoires in COVID-19 (dated by TCRdb to 2019 to 2021). The library was prepared using the immunoSEQ multiplex PCR assay. TCRdb took over this immuneACCESS table, retaining in-frame rearrangements with V and J assigned. Such tables are incomplete; in checked studies, under half of the missing clones stem from an unresolved V gene, and the remainder is unexplained. The sample table holds 80,000 to 100,000 clones, of which 70% to 90% were seen once. The leading ten clones occupy around a fifth of the sample. Sequencing was carried out using peripheral blood. The origin of the receptors is a woman older than 75 in a cohort sampled during active or convalescent COVID-19.

This chain uses TRBV28 with TRBJ1-2, with a possible D match to TRBD1 (5 bases). The V gene's germline CDR1 is MDHEN and CDR2 SYDVKM. The V and J ends lost 7 bases and 7 bases respectively, with 16 bases between them. The CDR3 consists of 13 residues. The CDR3 sequence: CASTQGGDGGYTF. CDR3 in DNA: TGTGCCAGCACCCAGGGAGGGGACGGTGGCTACACCTTC.

This CDR3 reads CASSPTGFLGNSPLHF. For the CDR3, the DNA is TGTGCCAGCAGCCCTACAGGGTTTCTTGGGAATTCACCCCTCCACTTT. J is TRBJ1-6 and V is TRBV3-1 (or the pseudogene TRBV3-2), with D perhaps matching TRBD1 (6 bases). V shed 4 bases and J shed 7 bases, with 17 bases lying between them. Germline CDR1 and CDR2: LGHDT and YNNKEL (reference sequence). The CDR3 consists of 16 residues.

The gene calls are TRBV3-1 (or the pseudogene TRBV3-2) and TRBJ1-3, with 8 bases aligning to TRBD1. The length of the CDR3 is 15 residues. Germline V CDR1 and CDR2: LGHDT, YNNKEL (reference sequence). V lost 3 bases to trimming and J lost 2 bases; unmatched junction nucleotides: 3. The CDR3 DNA reads as TGTGCCAGCAGCCACCGGACAGGGACTGGAAACACCATATATTTT. Encoded protein: CASSHRTGTGNTIYF.

This clone was recorded once. J is TRBJ1-3 and V is TRBV5-1; no clear D gene. Germline lookup yields CDR1 SGHRS and CDR2 YFSETQ. This CDR3 contains 15 residues. Trimming removed 4 bases from V and 0 bases from J, with 11 bases in between. The CDR3 reads CASSTDGGSGNTIYF. CDR3 bases: TGCGCCAGCAGCACGGACGGAGGCTCTGGAAACACCATATATTTT.

The chain has TRBV12-5 and TRBJ2-5; D not certain. CDR3 size: 14 residues. Germline lookup yields CDR1 LGHNT and CDR2 FRNRAP. V was cut by 6 bases and J by 1 base, with 12 bases left in between. The CDR3 bases are TGTGCTAGTGGCCCCCCCGTTCCCCAAGAGACCCAGTACTTC. Translated: CASGPPVPQETQYF.

The CDR3 DNA sequence: TGTGCCAGTACACCCCAAGGGGACAGGGTTTCATCCAGAGAAAAACTGTTTTTT. Translation: CASTPQGDRVSSREKLFF. This chain uses TRBV19 with TRBJ1-4; 9 bases are shared with TRBD1. This CDR3 is 18 amino acids long. Germline loops: CDR1 LNHDA, CDR2 SQIVND (reference sequence). With V trimmed by 7 bases and J by 8 bases, 20 bases remained unmatched.

This chain uses TRBV28 with TRBJ1-5, with no clear D. CDR3 size: 14 residues. Trimming removed 6 bases at V and 4 bases at J, with 13 bases between. CDR1 and CDR2 (germline): MDHEN, SYDVKM. Here the CDR3 DNA reads TGTGCCAGCAGCCTTGGTGGGCAGAATCAGCCCCAGCATTTT. Translated: CASSLGGQNQPQHF.

CDR3 bases: TGTGCCAGCAGCACGACAGGTCTGAGTTCACCCCTCCACTTT. Protein product: CASSTTGLSSPLHF. The chain couples TRBV6-2 or TRBV6-3 to TRBJ1-6; possibly TRBD1 for D (6 bases). Germline V gene data show CDR1 as MNHEY and CDR2 as SVGEGT. The CDR3 runs to 14 residues. With 6 bases removed from V and 9 bases from J, the gap between germline ends came to 15 bases.

This clone was counted between two and nine times. The CDR3 protein is CASSLSVEQFF. The CDR3 DNA reads TGTGCCAGCAGTCTAAGCGTTGAGCAGTTCTTC. The chain is built from TRBV6-5 and TRBJ2-1, with D uncertain. The CDR3 has 11 residues. CDR1 and CDR2 from the germline V gene are MNHEY and SVGAGI. Between the trimmed V and J ends, which lost 5 bases and 9 bases, there was a span of 8 bases.

V gene TRBV15 combines with J gene TRBJ1-2; 9 nucleotides align to TRBD1. CDR1 LNHNV and CDR2 YYDKDF come from the germline V gene (reference sequence). The CDR3 totals 15 residues. V lost 2 bases, J lost 8 bases, and 9 bases stayed unmatched. CDR3 nucleotides: TGTGCCACCAGCAGACGAACTACAGGGGGCTGGGGCTACACCTTC. Translating gives CATSRRTTGGWGYTF.

The chain combines TRBV21-1 with TRBJ2-2; the table calls TRBD1, which could not be checked here. TRBV21-1 is noted as a pseudogene. CDR3 size: 15 residues. The CDR3 bases are TGTGCCAGCAGCCTTGACAGGGGCAGGACCGGGGAGCTGTTTTTT. Amino acid sequence: CASSLDRGRTGELFF.

This chain joins TRBV28 and TRBJ1-1; 9 bases align to TRBD1. The CDR3 covers 13 residues. Germline trimming cut 9 bases from V and 5 bases from J; bases unmatched to any gene: 7. CDR1 MDHEN and CDR2 SYDVKM come from the germline V gene. Here the CDR3 DNA reads TGTGCCAGTAAAACAGGGGGCTGGACTGAAGCTTTCTTT. Protein product: CASKTGGWTEAFF.

This chain connects TRBV7-9 to TRBJ2-5, with 7 bases aligning to TRBD2. Trimming at V came to 5 bases and at J to 5 bases, leaving 8 bases not matched to a gene. Germline V gives CDR1 SEHNR, CDR2 FQNEAQ (reference sequence). CDR3 length equals 14 residues. The CDR3 nucleotides read TGTGCCAGCAGCCCAAGACTAGCCGGGGAGACCCAGTACTTC. It yields the protein CASSPRLAGETQYF. Full variable domain (rest looked up from reference TRBV7-9 and TRBJ2-5): DTGVSQNPRHKITKRGQNVTFRCDPISEHNRLYWYRQTLGQGPEFLTYFQNEAQLEKSRLLSDRFSAERPKGSFSTLEIQRTEQGDSAMYLCASSPRLAGETQYFGPGTRLLVL.

V is TRBV27 and J is TRBJ1-2, with D uncertain. V lost 5 bases, J lost 3 bases, and 4 bases lay in between. CDR3 length: 11 residues. CDR1 is MNHEY, CDR2 SMNVEV, per germline (reference sequence). The CDR3 sequence is CASSGYYGYTF. The CDR3 coding sequence is TGTGCCAGCAGTGGCTACTATGGCTACACCTTC.

This clone was counted between two and nine times. V and J are TRBV13 and TRBJ1-6; no reliable D call. This CDR3 region has 16 residues. Germline V CDR1 and CDR2: PRHDT, FYEKMQ (reference sequence). Trimming removed 2 bases at V and 3 bases at J, with 11 bases between. The CDR3: CASSLSRRSYNSPLHF. As DNA, the CDR3 is TGTGCCAGCAGCTTATCCAGACGGAGCTATAATTCACCCCTCCACTTT.

The chain links TRBV5-6 to TRBJ1-2, with TRBD1 as a possible D gene (6 bases). The germline V and J ends were trimmed by 4 bases and 4 bases, with 14 bases remaining between them. Germline loops: CDR1 SGHDT, CDR2 YYEEEE. The CDR3 loop spans 14 amino acids. The CDR3 DNA sequence: TGTGCCAGCAGCGCACAGGGCCTGAGCTATGGCTACACCTTC. Translated: CASSAQGLSYGYTF.

The genes are TRBV6-1 and TRBJ2-7; D might be TRBD2 (7 bases). The CDR3 has 14 residues. The V end was cut by 2 bases, the J end by 9 bases, with 17 bases between. Germline V gives CDR1 MNHNS, CDR2 SASEGT. CDR3 sequence (DNA): TGTGCCAGCAGTGAAAGGCAGCGAGGGGGGGGGCAGTACGTC. Amino acid sequence: CASSERQRGGGQYV.

This clone was observed a single time. The rearrangement uses TRBV3-1 (or the pseudogene TRBV3-2) and TRBJ2-1; 8 nucleotides align to TRBD2. V trimming: 6 bases; J trimming: 7 bases; junction bases outside the gene matches: 8. Germline lookup yields CDR1 LGHDT and CDR2 YNNKEL (reference sequence). The CDR3 has 14 amino acids. CDR3 in amino acids: CASRRAGDGNEQFF. DNA of the CDR3: TGTGCCAGCAGGAGAGCGGGAGACGGGAATGAGCAGTTCTTC.

This chain uses TRBV27 with TRBJ2-3; possible D gene TRBD1, 6 bases. Germline CDR1 reads MNHEY; CDR2 reads SMNVEV (reference sequence). CDR3 length equals 16 residues. The V and J ends lost 2 bases and 4 bases respectively, with 16 bases between them. The CDR3 DNA reads as TGTGCCAGCAGTTTAGGTTCCCAGGGGTGGGCAGATACGCAGTATTTT. Encoded protein: CASSLGSQGWADTQYF.

The chain employs TRBV6-5 and TRBJ1-5; D perhaps matches TRBD1 (6 bases). CDR3 length: 13 residues. V was pared by 7 bases and J by 7 bases, with 14 bases between. The germline V gene encodes CDR1 MNHEY and CDR2 SVGAGI. The CDR3 sequence: CASKGELGQPQHF. As DNA, the CDR3 is TGTGCCAGCAAGGGGGAATTGGGACAGCCCCAGCATTTT.

The chain couples TRBV28 to TRBJ2-5; 9 nucleotides line up with TRBD1. Germline trimming cut 5 bases from V and 5 bases from J; bases unmatched to any gene: 12. This CDR3 is built from 16 residues. Germline lookup yields CDR1 MDHEN and CDR2 SYDVKM. This CDR3 reads CASSTHWTGVGETQYF. The CDR3, as DNA: TGTGCCAGCAGTACACATTGGACAGGGGTGGGTGAGACCCAGTACTTC. The full variable domain, in which reference TRBV28 and TRBJ2-5 provide the parts outside the CDR3, is DVKVTQSSRYLVKRTGEKVFLECVQDMDHENMFWYRQDPGLGLRLIYFSYDVKMKEKGDIPEGYSVSREKKERFSLILESASTNQTSMYLCASSTHWTGVGETQYFGPGTRLLVL.

V and J are TRBV3-1 (or the pseudogene TRBV3-2) and TRBJ2-7; 8 bases match TRBD2. Germline loops: CDR1 LGHDT, CDR2 YNNKEL (reference sequence). J lost 4 bases, V lost 0 bases, and 5 bases had no gene match. The CDR3 loop spans 15 amino acids. CDR3 DNA sequence: TGTGCCAGCAGCCAAGATCGAACTAGCGGATACGAGCAGTACTTC. Protein product: CASSQDRTSGYEQYF.